The entry below gives a single T cell receptor beta chain sequence along with its context. Per germline, CDR1 LNHNV and CDR2 YYDKDF (reference sequence). V shed 6 bases and J 5 bases; nucleotides not matched to a gene: 16. The CDR3 sequence is 19 residues long. The source of the sample is a study of blood T cell repertoires in COVID-19. Overall study: COVID-19 samples from acute and convalescent phases originated in the United States, Italy and Spain. From T cells, B-cell-depleted T cells, or PBMCs came the material, which was cDNA or gDNA.

Under the authors' procedure: Amplification with reference gene primers provided the estimates of nucleated cell counts. The assay was immunoSEQ multiplex PCR, and TCRdb's table has in-frame clones only and misses some. For V, J and clone size, that table is used; D and trimming come from the DNA. The repertoire consists of roughly 59,000 clones, with approximately 79% occurring once and the leading ten covering around 9.7%. This clonotype was obtained from a human donor in a cohort sampled during active COVID-19. The V call is TRBV15, the J call TRBJ2-2; TRBD1 matches 12 bases. The source material was peripheral blood. CDR3 nucleotide sequence: TGTGCCACCAGGAACCCCTCCGGGACAGGGGGCCTGGTGACCGGGGAGCTGTTTTTT. Translating gives CATRNPSGTGGLVTGELFF. Filled out from reference TRBV15 and TRBJ2-2, the complete variable domain reads DAMVIQNPRYQVTQFGKPVTLSCSQTLNHNVMYWYQQKSSQAPKLLFHYYDKDFNNEADTPDNFQSRRPNTSFCFLDIRSPGLGDTAMYLCATRNPSGTGGLVTGELFFGEGSRLTVL.